The 30 T cell receptor beta chains presented below share a single source sample, sequenced in a study of CD8+ T cells in alopecia areata. Extracted RNA was reverse transcribed, and the resulting cDNA served as sequencing template. Sequencing used immunoSEQ multiplex PCR; TCRdb keeps in-frame clones, though not all of them. The profile shows 80,000 to 100,000 clones, around two fifths of them singletons. Specimen: CD4+ T cells sorted from blood. These receptors all stem from a human donor with alopecia areata.

This clone was seen only a few times. V usage is TRBV29-1 and J usage is TRBJ2-1; D gene unclear. This CDR3 comprises 10 residues. Between the trimmed V and J ends, which lost 3 bases and 10 bases, there was a span of 7 bases. Germline V CDR1 and CDR2: SQVTM, ANQGSEA. The DNA for the CDR3 is TGCAGCGTTGATTTCCCGGAGCAGTTCTTC. Its protein is CSVDFPEQFF.

This clone occurred a few times. CDR3 in DNA: TGTGCCAGCAGTTTGTGGGACCAACAAGAGACCCAGTACTTC. Translating gives CASSLWDQQETQYF. V gene TRBV28 combines with J gene TRBJ2-5; perhaps D is TRBD1 or TRBD2 (5 bases each). The germline V and J ends were trimmed by 3 bases and 2 bases, with 10 bases remaining between them. Germline V lookup: CDR1 MDHEN, CDR2 SYDVKM. This CDR3 is built from 14 residues.

The V and J genes are TRBV28 and TRBJ1-1, with D hard to call. The V end was cut by 4 bases, the J end by 4 bases, with 19 bases between. The germline V gene encodes CDR1 MDHEN and CDR2 SYDVKM. The CDR3 consists of 16 residues. In DNA form, the CDR3 reads TGTGCCAGCAGTTCACTTCCCGGTTCCCAGACCACTGAAGCTTTCTTT. It codes for CASSSLPGSQTTEAFF.

This rearrangement joins TRBV5-1 to TRBJ2-5; D possibly corresponds to TRBD1 (5 bases). Germline CDR1 reads SGHRS; CDR2 reads YFSETQ. CDR3 size: 14 residues. Trimming cost V 3 bases and J 2 bases, with 11 bases left between them. CDR3: CASSSSTGQETQYF. The CDR3 region has the DNA TGCGCCAGCAGCTCGAGCACAGGACAAGAGACCCAGTACTTC. The variable domain in full, with the rest retrieved from reference TRBV5-1 and TRBJ2-5, is KAGVTQTPRYLIKTRGQQVTLSCSPISGHRSVSWYQQTPGQGLQFLFEYFSETQRNKGNFPGRFSGRQFSNSRSEMNVSTLELGDSALYLCASSSSTGQETQYFGPGTRLLVL.

This clone came up a few times. The V and J genes are TRBV7-9 and TRBJ2-3; 7 positions match TRBD2. The CDR3 runs to 14 residues. Germline CDR1 SEHNR, CDR2 FQNEAQ (reference sequence). V shed 8 bases, J shed 0 bases, and the junction held 5 bases outside the gene matches. This CDR3 reads CASLRGGSTDTQYF. The CDR3 nucleotides are TGTGCCAGCCTCCGCGGGGGAAGCACAGATACGCAGTATTTT.

The chain links TRBV28 to TRBJ2-5; 11 bases align to TRBD2. Trimming cost V 4 bases and J 6 bases; bases outside gene matches: 19. CDR3 length equals 19 residues. Germline V CDR1 and CDR2: MDHEN, SYDVKM. The CDR3 here is CASSYSRRLAGRAKQTQYF. In nucleotides, the CDR3 is TGTGCCAGCAGTTACAGTCGGAGACTAGCGGGGCGGGCCAAGCAGACCCAGTACTTC.

This clone was seen a few times. The chain combines TRBV5-1 with TRBJ1-1; possibly TRBD1 for D (5 bases). Germline V gene lookup returns CDR1 SGHRS and CDR2 YFSETQ. V was cut by 5 bases and J by 4 bases, with 9 bases left in between. The CDR3 length is 12 residues. The CDR3 loop reads CASSGGGTEAFF. As DNA, the CDR3 is TGCGCCAGCAGTGGTGGGGGCACTGAAGCTTTCTTT.

A few counts support this clone. The rearrangement joins TRBV28 to TRBJ2-1, with a tentative D call TRBD1 (6 bases). Germline loops: CDR1 MDHEN, CDR2 SYDVKM. This CDR3 is built from 13 residues. The V gene lost 1 base and the J gene lost 8 bases, with 9 bases spanning the gap. The CDR3 region is CASSLLQGYEQFF. CDR3 DNA sequence: TGTGCCAGCAGTTTATTACAGGGCTATGAGCAGTTCTTC.

V and J are TRBV28 and TRBJ1-5; 7 bases are shared with TRBD1. Looked up from germline, CDR1 is MDHEN and CDR2 is SYDVKM. After removal of 4 bases from V and 6 bases from J, the junction contained 12 bases not matched to a gene. The CDR3 length is 16 residues. CDR3 sequence (DNA): TGTGCCAGCAGTTCAGTGGAGGGGGCGCGTGGTCAGCCCCAGCATTTT. It yields the protein CASSSVEGARGQPQHF.

A few counts support this clone. This rearrangement joins TRBV29-1 to TRBJ2-7, with D possibly being TRBD2 (5 bases). Between the trimmed V and J ends, which lost 3 bases and 0 bases, there was a span of 9 bases. Germline values: CDR1 SQVTM, CDR2 ANQGSEA. The CDR3 consists of 13 residues. In DNA form, the CDR3 reads TGCAGCGTTGATGGGGAGAGCTCCTACGAGCAGTACTTC. Translated, it gives CSVDGESSYEQYF.

This rearrangement joins TRBV30 to TRBJ1-2; tentatively, D is TRBD1 (5 bases). There are 15 residues in the CDR3. Trimming stripped 2 bases from V and 4 bases from J, with 17 bases between. Germline V gene lookup returns CDR1 GTSNPN and CDR2 SVGIG (reference sequence). The CDR3 reads CAWSTRGAWSYGYTF. The CDR3 DNA reads TGTGCCTGGAGTACTCGCGGGGCCTGGAGCTATGGCTACACCTTC.

The J gene is TRBJ2-1, the V gene TRBV5-1, with 7 positions matching TRBD2. There are 13 residues in the CDR3. Germline CDR1 is SGHRS and CDR2 is YFSETQ. V shed 2 bases, J shed 8 bases, and the junction held 4 bases outside the gene matches. CDR3 amino acids: CASSFAGADEQFF. CDR3 coding DNA: TGCGCCAGCAGCTTTGCGGGAGCAGATGAGCAGTTCTTC.

This clone has only a few counts. The chain is built from TRBV2 and TRBJ1-4; D is unresolved. This CDR3 has 13 residues. V lost 7 bases and J 3 bases, leaving 9 bases between the germline ends. Germline V gene lookup returns CDR1 SNHLY and CDR2 FYNNEI. For the CDR3, the DNA is TGTGCCAGCACTGCGGGTGCTAATGAAAAACTGTTTTTT. It translates to CASTAGANEKLFF.

The CDR3 DNA reads TGCAGCGTTGAGGATTTATACACTGAAGCTTTCTTT. It is translated as CSVEDLYTEAFF. The V gene is TRBV29-1, the J gene TRBJ1-1, with D unresolved. The germline gives CDR1 SQVTM, CDR2 ANQGSEA. The CDR3 contains 12 residues. The V and J ends lost 3 bases and 3 bases respectively, with 8 bases between them.

This rearrangement joins TRBV28 to TRBJ2-7; tentatively, D is TRBD1 (6 bases). Per germline, CDR1 MDHEN and CDR2 SYDVKM. This CDR3 is 15 amino acids long. Between the trimmed V and J ends, which lost 0 bases and 5 bases, there was a span of 14 bases. This chain's CDR3 is CASSLWLRGRDEQYF. In nucleotides, the CDR3 is TGTGCCAGCAGTTTATGGCTCAGGGGACGGGACGAGCAGTACTTC.

Only a few counts were recorded for this clone. The chain recombines TRBV5-1 with TRBJ2-5; 7 bases line up with TRBD2. Per the germline V gene, CDR1 is SGHRS and CDR2 is YFSETQ. Trimming removed 3 bases from V and 2 bases from J; junction bases left unmatched: 4. There are 14 residues in the CDR3. CDR3 sequence: CASSSSGGQETQYF. The CDR3 region has the DNA TGCGCCAGCAGCTCCTCGGGGGGTCAAGAGACCCAGTACTTC.

This rearrangement joins TRBV30 to TRBJ1-1; D might be TRBD1 (6 bases). The germline V gene has CDR1 GTSNPN and CDR2 SVGIG (reference sequence). The CDR3 sequence is 16 residues long. Trimming removed 4 bases from V and 1 base from J, with 19 bases in between. The CDR3 reads CAWTQGLRTANTEAFF. The CDR3 DNA is TGTGCCTGGACCCAGGGTTTACGGACAGCGAACACTGAAGCTTTCTTT.

The rearrangement links TRBV2 to TRBJ2-5; D may be TRBD2 (6 bases). Germline lookup yields CDR1 SNHLY and CDR2 FYNNEI. V was cut by 8 bases and J by 0 bases, with 13 bases left in between. The CDR3 covers 14 residues. As DNA, the CDR3 is TGTGCCAGCGGGATGGCGGGGAACCAAGAGACCCAGTACTTC. It encodes CASGMAGNQETQYF. Filled out from reference TRBV2 and TRBJ2-5, the complete variable domain reads EPEVTQTPSHQVTQMGQEVILRCVPISNHLYFYWYRQILGQKVEFLVSFYNNEISEKSEIFDDQFSVERPDGSNFTLKIRSTKLEDSAMYFCASGMAGNQETQYFGPGTRLLVL.

There are a few counts of this clone. The chain is built from TRBV29-1 and TRBJ1-1, with a possible D match to TRBD1 (6 bases). Germline loops: CDR1 SQVTM, CDR2 ANQGSEA. The length of the CDR3 is 13 residues. The ends were cut back, 1 base at V and 8 bases at J, with 14 bases in the middle. The CDR3 here is CSVEVGPGTEAFF. The CDR3 DNA follows: TGCAGCGTTGAAGTGGGCCCGGGGACAGAAGCTTTCTTT.

The chain links TRBV29-1 to TRBJ2-1; 8 bases line up with TRBD2. CDR1 and CDR2 (germline): SQVTM, ANQGSEA. Trimming cost V 6 bases and J 9 bases; bases outside gene matches: 13. This CDR3 has 14 amino acids. This CDR3 is CSVGSAGGRGEQFF. DNA for the CDR3: TGCAGCGTCGGTAGCGCGGGAGGCCGTGGTGAGCAGTTCTTC.

This clone was detected a few times. The chain has TRBV30 and TRBJ2-5; D uncertain. This CDR3 has 13 residues. V lost 4 bases, J lost 2 bases, and 11 bases lay in between. Germline CDR1 and CDR2: GTSNPN and SVGIG (reference sequence). The CDR3 reads CAWKGRQQETQYF. The CDR3 nucleotides read TGTGCCTGGAAGGGCCGCCAACAAGAGACCCAGTACTTC.

The rearrangement joins TRBV30 to TRBJ2-1; D is possibly TRBD1 (6 bases). Germline CDR1 is GTSNPN and CDR2 is SVGIG (reference sequence). This CDR3 region has 14 residues. V shed 4 bases and J shed 8 bases, with 18 bases lying between them. As DNA, the CDR3 is TGTGCCTGGATGCAGGGGCCCGAGTCGGATGAGCAGTTCTTC. Residues: CAWMQGPESDEQFF.

This clone was seen a few times. This chain connects TRBV29-1 to TRBJ2-7, with 8 bases aligning to TRBD1. CDR1 SQVTM and CDR2 ANQGSEA come from the germline V gene. V lost 4 bases and J lost 4; bases outside the gene matches: 15. This CDR3 spans 16 amino acids. The CDR3 here is CSVAGDRTRPAYEQYF. The CDR3 DNA reads TGCAGCGTTGCGGGGGACAGGACAAGACCCGCGTACGAGCAGTACTTC.

This clone has ten or more counts. The chain recombines TRBV20-1 with TRBJ2-7; TRBD1 aligns across 7 bases. J was trimmed by 7 bases and V by 6 bases; bases with no gene match: 6. The length of the CDR3 is 11 residues. Germline CDR1 reads DFQATT; CDR2 reads SNEGSKA (reference sequence). Here the CDR3 reads CSADRVREQYF. CDR3 DNA: TGCAGTGCCGACAGGGTCCGTGAGCAGTACTTC.

The chain carries TRBV29-1 and TRBJ2-7; TRBD1 matches at 7 bases. Germline loops: CDR1 SQVTM, CDR2 ANQGSEA. The CDR3 loop spans 13 amino acids. V dropped 1 base and J dropped 5; count of bases not matched to a gene: 5. CDR3 loop: CSVEGDRDNEQYF. CDR3 bases: TGCAGCGTTGAAGGAGACAGGGATAACGAGCAGTACTTC.

The genes are TRBV6-1 and TRBJ2-2, with D uncertain. Germline values: CDR1 MNHNS, CDR2 SASEGT. V lost 3 bases, J lost 1 base, and 9 bases lay in between. CDR3 length: 15 residues. DNA for the CDR3: TGTGCCAGCAGTGAGAACGGGCTGAACACCGGGGAGCTGTTTTTT. Its translation is CASSENGLNTGELFF.

Only a few counts were recorded for this clone. V usage is TRBV29-1 and J usage is TRBJ1-2; possibly TRBD1 for D (5 bases). The CDR3 spans 11 residues. Germline CDR1 is SQVTM and CDR2 is ANQGSEA. V dropped 7 bases and J dropped 6 bases, with 12 bases sitting between them. CDR3 in DNA: TGCAGCGCACTGACAGAGAATGGCTACACCTTC. Protein sequence: CSALTENGYTF.

Here the CDR3 reads CASSPSKAPEQFF. CDR3 nucleotides: TGTGCCAGCAGCCCAAGCAAAGCGCCCGAGCAGTTCTTC. The chain has TRBV2 and TRBJ2-1; D unresolved. In germline, CDR1 is SNHLY, CDR2 FYNNEI. V was cut by 6 bases and J by 10 bases, with 16 bases left in between. CDR3 length equals 13 residues.

The chain employs TRBV25-1 and TRBJ2-6; D is perhaps TRBD1 or TRBD2 (5 bases each). V lost 5 bases, J lost 0 bases, and 14 bases lay in between. CDR1 is MGHDK and CDR2 is SYGVNS in the germline V gene. The CDR3 totals 17 residues. The CDR3: CASSPPGPISGANVLTF. The CDR3 region has the DNA TGTGCCAGCAGTCCCCCGGGACCAATCTCTGGGGCCAACGTCCTGACTTTC.

This rearrangement joins TRBV20-1 to TRBJ2-5; D possibly uses TRBD1 or TRBD2 (5 bases each). V was shortened by 6 bases and J by 1 base, with 6 bases between the two germline ends. CDR1 is DFQATT and CDR2 is SNEGSKA in the germline V gene (reference sequence). The CDR3 runs to 11 residues. The CDR3 DNA sequence: TGCAGTGCAGGGACCCAAGAGACCCAGTACTTC. This sequence encodes CSAGTQETQYF.